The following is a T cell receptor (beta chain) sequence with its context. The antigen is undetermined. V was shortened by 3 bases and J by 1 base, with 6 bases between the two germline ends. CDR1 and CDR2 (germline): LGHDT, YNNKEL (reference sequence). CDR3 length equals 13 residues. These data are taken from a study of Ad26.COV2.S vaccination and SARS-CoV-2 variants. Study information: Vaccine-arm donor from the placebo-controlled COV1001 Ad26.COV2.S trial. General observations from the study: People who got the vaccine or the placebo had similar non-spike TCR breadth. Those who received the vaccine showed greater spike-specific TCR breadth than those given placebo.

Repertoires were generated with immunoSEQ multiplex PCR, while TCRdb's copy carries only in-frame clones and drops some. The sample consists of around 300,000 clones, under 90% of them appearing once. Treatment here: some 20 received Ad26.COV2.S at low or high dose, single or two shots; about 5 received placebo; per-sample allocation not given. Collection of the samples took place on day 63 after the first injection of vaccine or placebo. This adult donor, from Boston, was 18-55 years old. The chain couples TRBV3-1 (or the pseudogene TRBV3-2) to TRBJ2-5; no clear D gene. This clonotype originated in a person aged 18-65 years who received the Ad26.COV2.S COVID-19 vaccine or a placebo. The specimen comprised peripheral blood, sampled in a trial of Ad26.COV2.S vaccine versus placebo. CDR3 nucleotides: TGTGCCAGCAGCCATGCCAGCCAAGAGACCCAGTACTTC. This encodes CASSHASQETQYF.